The T cell receptor beta chain under discussion was sequenced for a study of blood T cell repertoires in COVID-19. Study summary: Samples of COVID-19 (acute and convalescent) were obtained from the United States, Italy and Spain. Sources were T cells, B-cell-depleted T cells, or PBMCs; the material itself was cDNA or gDNA.

CDR3 size: 16 residues. The germline V and J ends were trimmed by 0 bases and 0 bases, with 10 bases remaining between them. Germline loops: CDR1 SGHRS, CDR2 YFSETQ. Original methodology: Reference gene primer amplification gave nucleated cell count estimates. Only in-frame clones appear in the TCRdb table, and some are missing; sequencing was by immunoSEQ multiplex PCR. V and J calls and clone size are given by that table; D and trimming were obtained from the DNA. The table lists about 150,000 clones, less than 85% of them singletons. The sample was peripheral blood. V usage is TRBV5-1 and J usage is TRBJ2-1; D call uncertain. The receptor was derived from an elderly woman with active or convalescent COVID-19. The CDR3 DNA sequence: TGCGCCAGCAGCTTGGCACCGGTTAGCTCCTACAATGAGCAGTTCTTC. Protein product: CASSLAPVSSYNEQFF.